This TCR beta chain was sequenced for a study of blood T cell repertoires in COVID-19. Study information: The samples span acute and convalescent COVID-19 from the United States, Italy and Spain. The cDNA or gDNA used as material had been derived from T cells, B-cell-depleted T cells, or PBMCs.

Trimming cost V 4 bases and J 8 bases, with 9 bases left between them. The CDR3 totals 12 residues. Germline values: CDR1 MGHRA, CDR2 YSYEKL. Authors' analysis steps: Reference gene primer amplification gave nucleated cell count estimates. TCRdb's table, derived via immunoSEQ multiplex PCR, lists solely in-frame clones and lacks some. V and J calls and clone size are given by that table; D and trimming were obtained from the DNA. The sample contains 10,000 to 13,000 clones, roughly 83% of which appear only once. Sequencing was carried out using peripheral blood. The TCR sequence derives from a human donor in a cohort sampled during active COVID-19. This chain connects TRBV4-1 to TRBJ2-1; no definite D call. DNA of the CDR3: TGCGCCAGCAGCCTCGCGGTCGATGAGCAGTTCTTC. This codes for CASSLAVDEQFF.